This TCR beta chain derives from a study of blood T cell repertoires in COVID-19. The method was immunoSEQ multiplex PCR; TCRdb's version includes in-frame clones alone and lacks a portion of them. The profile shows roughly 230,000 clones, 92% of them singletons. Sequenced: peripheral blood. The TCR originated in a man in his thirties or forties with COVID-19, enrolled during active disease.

The CDR3 loop is CASSWDRGQNTGELFF. CDR3 in DNA: TGCGCCAGCAGCTGGGACAGGGGGCAAAACACCGGGGAGCTGTTTTTT. This chain links TRBV5-1 with TRBJ2-2; TRBD1 aligns across 12 bases. V lost 3 bases, J lost 2 bases, and 2 bases stayed unmatched. CDR1 and CDR2 from the germline V gene are SGHRS and YFSETQ. This CDR3 comprises 16 residues.